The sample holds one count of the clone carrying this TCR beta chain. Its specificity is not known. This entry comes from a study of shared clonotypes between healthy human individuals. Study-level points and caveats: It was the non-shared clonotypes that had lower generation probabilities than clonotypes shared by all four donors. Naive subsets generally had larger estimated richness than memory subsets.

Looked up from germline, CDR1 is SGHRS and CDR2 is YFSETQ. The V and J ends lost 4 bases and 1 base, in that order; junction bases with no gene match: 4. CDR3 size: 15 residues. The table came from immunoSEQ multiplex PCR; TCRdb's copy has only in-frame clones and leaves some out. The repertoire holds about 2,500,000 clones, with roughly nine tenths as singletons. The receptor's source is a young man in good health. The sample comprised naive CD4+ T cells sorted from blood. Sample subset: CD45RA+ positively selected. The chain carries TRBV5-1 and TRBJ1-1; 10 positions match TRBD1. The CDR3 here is CASSGRTGGNTEAFF. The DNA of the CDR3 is TGCGCCAGCAGCGGCCGGACAGGGGGGAACACTGAAGCTTTCTTT.